This T cell receptor beta chain comes out of a study of CD8+ T cells in alopecia areata. This CDR3 spans 14 amino acids. The V gene end was trimmed by 4 bases and the J gene end by 1 base; junction bases not matched to a gene: 4. The V gene's germline CDR1 is SGHRS and CDR2 YFSETQ. RNA was isolated and reverse transcribed to cDNA, the sequencing template. The table came from immunoSEQ multiplex PCR; TCRdb's copy has only in-frame clones and leaves some out. The data hold fewer than 200,000 clones, with about 63% observed a single time. The receptor's source is a human donor with alopecia areata. This rearrangement joins TRBV5-1 to TRBJ2-5, with 7 bases identical to TRBD1. The sample was CD4+ T cells sorted from blood, taken at week 0. The CDR3 bases are TGCGCCAGCAGCCCGACAGGGTTCCAAGAGACCCAGTACTTC. It yields the protein CASSPTGFQETQYF.